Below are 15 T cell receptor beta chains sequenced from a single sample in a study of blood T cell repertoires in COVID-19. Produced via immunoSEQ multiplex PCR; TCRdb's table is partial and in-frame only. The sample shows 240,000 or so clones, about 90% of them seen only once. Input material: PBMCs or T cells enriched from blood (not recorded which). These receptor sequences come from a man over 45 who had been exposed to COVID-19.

The CDR3 coding sequence is TGTGCCAGCAGCCCTCGACAGGGGGCTGGCTATGGCTACACCTTC. Protein: CASSPRQGAGYGYTF. The rearrangement joins TRBV3-1 (or the pseudogene TRBV3-2) to TRBJ1-2, with 10 nucleotides matching TRBD1. Germline CDR1 LGHDT, CDR2 YNNKEL (reference sequence). Losses at the gene ends were 4 bases for V and 4 bases for J; bases not matched to a gene: 6. The CDR3 loop spans 15 amino acids.

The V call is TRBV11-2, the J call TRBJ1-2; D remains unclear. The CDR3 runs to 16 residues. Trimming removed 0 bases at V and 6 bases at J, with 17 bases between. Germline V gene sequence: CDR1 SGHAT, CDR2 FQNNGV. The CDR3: CASSLDRTTKRNGYTF. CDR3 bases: TGTGCCAGCAGCTTAGATAGGACGACTAAGCGGAATGGCTACACCTTC. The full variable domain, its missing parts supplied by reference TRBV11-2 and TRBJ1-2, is EAGVAQSPRYKIIEKRQSVAFWCNPISGHATLYWYQQILGQGPKLLIQFQNNGVVDDSQLPKDRFSAERLKGVDSTLKIQPAKLEDSAVYLCASSLDRTTKRNGYTFGSGTRLTVV.

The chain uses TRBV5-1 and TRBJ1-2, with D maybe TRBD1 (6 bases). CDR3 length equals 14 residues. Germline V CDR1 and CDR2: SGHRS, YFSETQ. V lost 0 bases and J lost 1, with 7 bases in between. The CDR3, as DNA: TGCGCCAGCAGCTTGGGACAGGTTAACTATGGCTACACCTTC. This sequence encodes CASSLGQVNYGYTF.

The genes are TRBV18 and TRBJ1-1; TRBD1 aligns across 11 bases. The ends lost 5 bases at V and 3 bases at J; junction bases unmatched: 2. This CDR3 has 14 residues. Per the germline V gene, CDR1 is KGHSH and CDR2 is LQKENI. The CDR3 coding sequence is TGTGCCAGCTCAAAGGGACAGGGGGACACTGAAGCTTTCTTT. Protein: CASSKGQGDTEAFF.

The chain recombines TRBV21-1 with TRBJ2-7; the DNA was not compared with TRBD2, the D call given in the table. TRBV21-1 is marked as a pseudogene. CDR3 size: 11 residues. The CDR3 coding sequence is TGTGCCAGCAGCAAAGCGCTTTCGCGGCGCGTC. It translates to CASSKALSRRV.

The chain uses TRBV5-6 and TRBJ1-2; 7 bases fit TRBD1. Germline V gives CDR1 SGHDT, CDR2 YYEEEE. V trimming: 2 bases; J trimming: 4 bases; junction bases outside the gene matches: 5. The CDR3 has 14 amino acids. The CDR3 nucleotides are TGTGCCAGCAGCTTCCCCGGGACAGTCTATGGCTACACCTTC. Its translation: CASSFPGTVYGYTF.

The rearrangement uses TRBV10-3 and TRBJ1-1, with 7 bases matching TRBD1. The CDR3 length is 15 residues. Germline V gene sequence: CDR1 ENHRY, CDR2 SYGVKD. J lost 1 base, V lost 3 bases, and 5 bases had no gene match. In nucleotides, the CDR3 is TGTGCCATCAGTGACCTTCAGGGGGAGAACACTGAAGCTTTCTTT. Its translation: CAISDLQGENTEAFF.

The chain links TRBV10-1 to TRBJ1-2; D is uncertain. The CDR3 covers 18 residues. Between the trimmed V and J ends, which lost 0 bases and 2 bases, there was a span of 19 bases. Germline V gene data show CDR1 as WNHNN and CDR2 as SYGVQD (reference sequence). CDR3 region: CASSESNRKPVANYGYTF. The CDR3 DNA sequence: TGCGCCAGCAGTGAGTCGAACCGAAAACCGGTAGCGAACTATGGCTACACCTTC.

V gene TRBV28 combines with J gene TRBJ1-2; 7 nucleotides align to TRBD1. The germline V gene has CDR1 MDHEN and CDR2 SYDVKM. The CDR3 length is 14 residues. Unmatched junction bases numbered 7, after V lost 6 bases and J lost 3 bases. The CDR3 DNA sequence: TGTGCCAGCAGAAAGGGACAGTCCTACTATGGCTACACCTTC. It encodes CASRKGQSYYGYTF.

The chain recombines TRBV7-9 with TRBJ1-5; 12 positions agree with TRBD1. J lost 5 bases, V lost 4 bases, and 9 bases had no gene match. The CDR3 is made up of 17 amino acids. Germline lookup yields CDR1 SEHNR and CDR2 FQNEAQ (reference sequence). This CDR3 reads CASSSYAGTGGDQPQHF. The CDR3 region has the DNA TGTGCCAGCAGCTCGTATGCCGGGACAGGGGGCGATCAGCCCCAGCATTTT.

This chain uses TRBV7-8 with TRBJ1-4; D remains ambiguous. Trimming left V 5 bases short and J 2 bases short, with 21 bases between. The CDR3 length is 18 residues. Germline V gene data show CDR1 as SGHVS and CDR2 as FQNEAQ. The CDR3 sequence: CASSRWEAGRYTNEKLFF. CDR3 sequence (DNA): TGTGCCAGCAGCCGGTGGGAGGCAGGAAGATACACTAATGAAAAACTGTTTTTT.

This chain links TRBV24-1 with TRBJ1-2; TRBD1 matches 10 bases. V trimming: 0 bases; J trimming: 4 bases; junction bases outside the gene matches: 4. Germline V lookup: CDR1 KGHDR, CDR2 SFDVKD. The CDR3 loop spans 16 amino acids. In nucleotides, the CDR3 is TGTGCCACCAGTGATTTGCGGACAGGGGGGGTCTATGGCTACACCTTC. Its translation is CATSDLRTGGVYGYTF.

Written as DNA, the CDR3 is TGTGCCATCACCAGCCAGGGGGCGGGGTCTGGGGCCAACGTCCTGACTTTC. Translation: CAITSQGAGSGANVLTF. The chain combines TRBV10-3 with TRBJ2-6, with TRBD1 matching over 8 bases. Losses at the gene ends were 7 bases for V and 1 base for J; bases not matched to a gene: 9. The CDR3 is made up of 17 amino acids. Germline CDR1 and CDR2: ENHRY and SYGVKD.

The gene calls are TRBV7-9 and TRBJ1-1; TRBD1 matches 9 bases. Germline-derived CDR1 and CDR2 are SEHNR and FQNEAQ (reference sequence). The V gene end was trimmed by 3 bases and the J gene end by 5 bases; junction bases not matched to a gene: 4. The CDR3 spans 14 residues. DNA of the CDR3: TGTGCCAGCAGCTTTGGGACAGGGAGTACTGAAGCTTTCTTT. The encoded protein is CASSFGTGSTEAFF.

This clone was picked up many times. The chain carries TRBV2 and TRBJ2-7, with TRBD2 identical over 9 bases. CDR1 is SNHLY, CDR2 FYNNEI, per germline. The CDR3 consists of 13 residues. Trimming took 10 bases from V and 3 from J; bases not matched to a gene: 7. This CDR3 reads CATGLAFHYEQYV. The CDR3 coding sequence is TGTGCCACCGGACTAGCGTTTCACTACGAGCAGTACGTC.